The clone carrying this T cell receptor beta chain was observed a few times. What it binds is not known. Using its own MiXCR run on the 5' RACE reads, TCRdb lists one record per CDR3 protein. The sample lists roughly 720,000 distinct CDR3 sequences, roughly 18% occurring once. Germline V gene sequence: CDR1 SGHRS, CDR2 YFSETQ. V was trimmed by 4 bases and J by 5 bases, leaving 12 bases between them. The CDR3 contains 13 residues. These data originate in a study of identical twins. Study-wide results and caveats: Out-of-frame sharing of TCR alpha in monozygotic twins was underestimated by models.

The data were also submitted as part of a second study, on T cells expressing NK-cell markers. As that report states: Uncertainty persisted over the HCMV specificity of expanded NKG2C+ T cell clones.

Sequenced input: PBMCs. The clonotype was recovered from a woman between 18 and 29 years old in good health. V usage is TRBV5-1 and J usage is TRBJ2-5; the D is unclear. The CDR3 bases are TGCGCCAGCAGCGGTCAGGTGTGGGAGACCCAGTACTTC. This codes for CASSGQVWETQYF.